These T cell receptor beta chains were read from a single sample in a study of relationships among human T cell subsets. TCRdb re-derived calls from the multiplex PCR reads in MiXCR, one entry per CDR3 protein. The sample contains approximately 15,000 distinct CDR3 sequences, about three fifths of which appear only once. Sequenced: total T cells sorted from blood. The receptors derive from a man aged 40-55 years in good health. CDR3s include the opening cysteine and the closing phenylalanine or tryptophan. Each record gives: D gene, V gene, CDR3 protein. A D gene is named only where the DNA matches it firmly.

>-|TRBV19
CASNKGVGTEAFF
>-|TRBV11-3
CASSHNLGNTQYF
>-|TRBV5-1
CASSLDSTGSGGYTF
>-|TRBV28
CASSPPSALEGQYF
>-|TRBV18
CASSPPFGTKDTQYF
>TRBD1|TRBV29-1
CSGQGALDYGYTF
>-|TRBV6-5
CASGLGGHPNTEAFF
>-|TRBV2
CASSGAENEQFF
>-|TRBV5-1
CASSTKGGTDTQYF
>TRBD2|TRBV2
CASSRSTSGTQYF
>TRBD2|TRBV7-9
CASTGTSWQTQYF
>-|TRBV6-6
CASSSPTGETQYF
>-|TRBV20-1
CSARPGLAGISNQPQHF
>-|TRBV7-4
CASSLGCWKGSYEQYF
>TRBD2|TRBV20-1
CSARDHEAGSTDTQYF
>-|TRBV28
CASGTEATNEKLFF
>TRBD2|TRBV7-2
CASSLPPSGGYEQYF
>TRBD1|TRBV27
CASSPALARQGGGYTF
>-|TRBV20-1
CSARDWRSYSNEQFF
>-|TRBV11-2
CASSEMGAGANVLTF
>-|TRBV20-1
CSARDMGETQYF
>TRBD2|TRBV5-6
CASSFGLGADEQFF
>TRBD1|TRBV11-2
CASSPTGQVQETQYF
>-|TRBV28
CASTSNGLLVRSTEAFF
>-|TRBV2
CASSDDRGERPYEQYF